This T cell receptor (beta chain) was identified in a study of blood T cell repertoires in COVID-19. Across the whole study: Sites in the United States, Italy and Spain provided acute and convalescent COVID-19 samples. T cells, B-cell-depleted T cells, or PBMCs provided the cDNA or gDNA that served as material.

V lost 5 bases and J 0 bases, leaving 13 bases between the germline ends. The CDR3 has 16 residues. The germline V gene has CDR1 SEHNR and CDR2 FQNEAQ (reference sequence). Study processing details: Estimated nucleated cell counts came from reference gene primer amplification. Repertoires were generated with immunoSEQ multiplex PCR, while TCRdb's copy carries only in-frame clones and drops some. The V and J calls and clone size were taken over from that table, and D and trimming were inferred from the DNA. The repertoire has about 63,000 clones, 80% to 95% of them found once; the top ten carry roughly 4.2%.

The chain recombines TRBV7-9 with TRBJ2-2, with D possibly TRBD2 on 6 matching bases. This TCR was sampled from a middle-aged man with active COVID-19. Sequencing used peripheral blood. The CDR3 sequence is CASSPAGTANTGELFF. In DNA form, the CDR3 reads TGTGCCAGCAGCCCTGCGGGGACTGCGAACACCGGGGAGCTGTTTTTT.